This T cell receptor beta chain was profiled in a study of blood T cell repertoires in COVID-19. Background on the study: Samples representing acute and convalescent COVID-19 were sourced from the United States, Italy and Spain.

Repertoires were generated with immunoSEQ multiplex PCR, while TCRdb's copy carries only in-frame clones and drops some. The sample includes 250,000 to 350,000 clones, approximately 90% of them seen just once. CDR1 is SGDLS, CDR2 YYNGEE, per germline. The CDR3 length is 16 residues. V shed 4 bases and J 0 bases; nucleotides not matched to a gene: 8. Followed longitudinally, the Seattle patients had been enrolled during active infection. This receptor was identified in a woman aged 45 to 65 with COVID-19, enrolled during active disease. The gene calls are TRBV9 and TRBJ2-3, with 7 bases identical to TRBD2. The sequencing sample was made of peripheral blood. The CDR3 protein is CASSFSAGLSTDTQYF. CDR3 DNA: TGTGCCAGCAGCTTCTCAGCGGGGCTTAGCACAGATACGCAGTATTTT.